This T cell receptor (beta chain) was identified during a study of HIV-infected patients and healthy controls. This CDR3 contains 15 residues. Germline V gene sequence: CDR1 DFQATT, CDR2 SNEGSKA (reference sequence). The V and J ends lost 0 bases and 6 bases, in that order; junction bases with no gene match: 10. cDNA was made from around 0.45 ug RNA using alpha and beta constant primers. Separate chain-specific third strand synthesis with multiplexing indices produced the alpha and beta libraries. TCRdb fed the 5' RACE reads into MiXCR, producing one record per CDR3 protein. The sample records roughly 14,000 distinct CDR3 sequences, 5.5% to 8% being singletons. All unsorted peripheral T cells were captured because whole blood was used without fractionation. This clonotype was found many times.

The rearrangement joins TRBV20-1 to TRBJ2-7; 8 nucleotides align to TRBD2. The TCR sequence derives from an adult in good health. Sequenced input: blood. This CDR3 is CSARETEAGGPEQYF. CDR3 bases: TGCAGTGCTAGAGAGACCGAGGCGGGGGGCCCCGAGCAGTACTTC.